The T cell receptor beta chain under discussion was sequenced for a study of shared clonotypes between healthy human individuals. Study-level results: Generally, naive subsets (rather than memory subsets) showed larger estimated richness.

The run depth of the assay was deep. Each PCR replicate from the sorted subsets contained around 0.2 ug DNA, which is 30,000 or so T cell genomes. Here immunoSEQ multiplex PCR was the method, and the copy in TCRdb shows in-frame clones only, minus some. The profile shows 1.5 million to 2.5 million clones, about 95% of them singletons. As for this clone: The antigen remains undetermined.

CDR3 length: 13 amino acids. Germline V gene sequence: CDR1 MDHEN, CDR2 SYDVKM. Trimming shortened V by 7 bases and J by 4 bases, and 11 bases separated the two germline ends. Terminally differentiated effector memory CD45RA+ cells were left out of the naive CD8 fraction, which was CD45RO-negative and positively selected for CCR7. This TCR derives from a man between 18 and 29 years old in good health. This sequence joins TRBV28 and TRBJ1-5; TRBD1 is a possible D gene (5 bases). Material for sequencing was naive CD8+ T cells sorted from blood. The CDR3 region has the DNA TGTGCCAGCACTGGGGGAGGGAATCAGCCCCAGCATTTT. This codes for CASTGGGNQPQHF.